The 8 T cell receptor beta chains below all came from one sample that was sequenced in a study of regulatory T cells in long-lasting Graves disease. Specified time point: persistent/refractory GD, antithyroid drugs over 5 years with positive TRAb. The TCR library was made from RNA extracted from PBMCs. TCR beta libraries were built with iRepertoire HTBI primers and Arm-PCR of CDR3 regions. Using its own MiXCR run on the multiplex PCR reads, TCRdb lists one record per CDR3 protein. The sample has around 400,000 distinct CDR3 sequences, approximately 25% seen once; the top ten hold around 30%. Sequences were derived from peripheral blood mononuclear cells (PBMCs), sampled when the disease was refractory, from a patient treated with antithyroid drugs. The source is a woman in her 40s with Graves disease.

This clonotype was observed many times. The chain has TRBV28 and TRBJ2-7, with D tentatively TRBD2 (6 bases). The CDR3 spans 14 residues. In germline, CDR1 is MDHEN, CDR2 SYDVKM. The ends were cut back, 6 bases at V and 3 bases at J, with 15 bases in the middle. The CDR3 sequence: CASSPRLVRYEQYF. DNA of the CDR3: TGTGCCAGCAGCCCAAGACTAGTTCGCTACGAGCAGTACTTC.

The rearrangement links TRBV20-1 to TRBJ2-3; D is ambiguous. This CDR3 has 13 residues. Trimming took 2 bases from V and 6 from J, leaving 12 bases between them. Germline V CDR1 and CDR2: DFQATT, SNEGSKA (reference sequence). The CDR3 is CSARKRSVDTQYF. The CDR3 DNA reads TGCAGTGCTAGAAAAAGGTCCGTGGATACGCAGTATTTT.

DNA of the CDR3: TGTGCCAGCAGCTTATCTTTGGGGAGACAGGGGCGCGATGAGCAGTTCTTC. Translation gives CASSLSLGRQGRDEQFF. The rearrangement joins TRBV11-2 to TRBJ2-1; 8 positions match TRBD1. V was clipped by 2 bases and J by 8 bases; unmatched bases: 14. From germline, CDR1 is SGHAT and CDR2 FQNNGV. There are 17 residues in the CDR3. The whole variable domain, filled in from reference TRBV11-2 and TRBJ2-1, reads EAGVAQSPRYKIIEKRQSVAFWCNPISGHATLYWYQQILGQGPKLLIQFQNNGVVDDSQLPKDRFSAERLKGVDSTLKIQPAKLEDSAVYLCASSLSLGRQGRDEQFFGPGTRLTVL.

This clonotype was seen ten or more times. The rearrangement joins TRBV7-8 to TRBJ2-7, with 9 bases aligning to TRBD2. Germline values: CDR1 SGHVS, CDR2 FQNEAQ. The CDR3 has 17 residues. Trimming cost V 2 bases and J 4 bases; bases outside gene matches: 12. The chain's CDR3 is CASSLKTIAGAGYEQYF. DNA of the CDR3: TGTGCCAGCAGCTTAAAAACGATAGCGGGAGCGGGTTACGAGCAGTACTTC.

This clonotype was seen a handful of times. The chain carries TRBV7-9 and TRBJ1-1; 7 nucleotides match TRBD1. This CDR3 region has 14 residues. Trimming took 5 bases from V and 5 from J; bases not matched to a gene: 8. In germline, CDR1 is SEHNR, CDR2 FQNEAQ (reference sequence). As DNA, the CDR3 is TGTGCCAGCAGCCCCGGGACAGTCTTTACTGAAGCTTTCTTT. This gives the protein CASSPGTVFTEAFF.

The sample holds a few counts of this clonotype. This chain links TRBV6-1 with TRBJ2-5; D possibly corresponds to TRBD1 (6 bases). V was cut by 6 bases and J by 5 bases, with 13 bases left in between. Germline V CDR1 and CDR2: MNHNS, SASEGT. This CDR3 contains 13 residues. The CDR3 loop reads CASRQTGYETQYF. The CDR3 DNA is TGTGCCAGCAGGCAGACAGGTTACGAGACCCAGTACTTC.

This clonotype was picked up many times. As DNA, the CDR3 is TGTGCCAGCAGCTCGGGCGGGAGGGCCTCAACATACGAGCAGTACTTC. Protein product: CASSSGGRASTYEQYF. The chain links TRBV12-3 or TRBV12-4 to TRBJ2-7, with TRBD2 matching 9 bases. The CDR3 contains 16 residues. With V trimmed by 6 bases and J by 4 bases, 13 bases remained unmatched.

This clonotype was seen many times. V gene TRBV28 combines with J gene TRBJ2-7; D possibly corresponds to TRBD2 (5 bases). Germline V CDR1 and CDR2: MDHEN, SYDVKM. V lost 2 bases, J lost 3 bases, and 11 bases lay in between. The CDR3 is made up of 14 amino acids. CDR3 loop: CASSLPLLVYEQYF. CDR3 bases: TGTGCCAGCAGTTTACCCTTACTAGTCTACGAGCAGTACTTC.